This T cell receptor beta chain was documented in a study of beta chain features in type 1 diabetes. Sequencing targeted expressed TCRB transcripts, as all isolated RNA had been reverse transcribed. Here immunoSEQ multiplex PCR was the method, and the copy in TCRdb shows in-frame clones only, minus some. The sample includes 120,000 to 150,000 clones, 6.9% of them seen just once. This clone was seen more than once but under ten times. V was pared by 4 bases and J by 8 bases, with 9 bases of the junction left unmatched. The CDR3 is 14 residues long. Germline CDR1 is MNHEY and CDR2 is SVGAGI. V usage is TRBV6-5 and J usage is TRBJ1-2; 8 bases fit TRBD1. Sample: central memory CD4+ T cells from blood. This TCR was recovered from a woman younger than 45 in good health. The CDR3 bases are TGTGCCAGCAGTTCGACAGGGGCCCCTTGGGGCTACACCTTC. This sequence encodes CASSSTGAPWGYTF.